The source of this T cell receptor (beta chain) is a study of shared clonotypes between healthy human individuals. As defined, naive CD8 cells were CD45RO-negative and positively selected for CCR7, with terminally differentiated effector memory CD45RA+ cells excluded. The healthy adult donors were HIV-negative and reported no recent acute infections or vaccinations. Genomic DNA from each subset was divided evenly over several immunoSEQ plates. Clones were sequenced by immunoSEQ multiplex PCR, and TCRdb holds only the in-frame ones, with some missing. The data contain around 2.1 million clones, about 92% of them singletons. This CDR3 spans 14 amino acids. V lost 4 bases to trimming and J lost 8 bases, with 15 bases between them. CDR1 is MNHEY, CDR2 SMNVEV, per germline (reference sequence). Study-level results: The authors expected sequencing depth to affect clonotype sharing among donors.

As for this clone: What it recognizes is unknown.

The TCR was taken from a man aged 18 to 30 in good health. Some clones in this sample may be carry-over from other donors' samples. The specimen sequenced was naive CD8+ T cells from PBMCs. The rearrangement links TRBV27 to TRBJ2-1; no clear D. CDR3 coding DNA: TGTGCCAGCAGTTCCAGGAAGGGTGAAGATGAGCAGTTCTTC. Its protein product is CASSSRKGEDEQFF.